This T cell receptor beta chain was identified in a study of T-cell reconstitution after alpha-beta-depleted transplantation in children. Points from the study as a whole: The origin of alpha-beta T cells about two months after transplant was reportedly several hundred expanded graft clones. Newly produced T cells mostly provided counts and TCRbeta diversity after one year, as hyperexpanded clones declined.

In regard to this clonotype: Its antigen remains unknown.

The CDR3 consists of 16 residues. Trimming took off 7 bases at V and 0 bases at J, with 17 bases between the two ends. A library of TCRbeta sequences, prepared with unique molecular identifiers, was generated. TCRdb independently ran MiXCR on the PCR reads; one entry per CDR3 protein. Among some 600,000 distinct CDR3 sequences listed, roughly 13% were seen once. The specimen was PBMCs, mostly from graft donor cells, collected 360 days after TCRalphabeta/CD19-depleted stem cell transplant. This clonotype was obtained from a male patient aged 10 to 17 who had a stem cell transplant for acute myeloid leukemia, so the T cells may come from the graft donor. The genes are TRBV12-3 or TRBV12-4 and TRBJ2-3; perhaps D is TRBD1 or TRBD2 (5 bases each). CDR3 residues: CASTHPQGPSTDTQYF. The DNA for the CDR3 is TGTGCCAGCACTCACCCCCAGGGACCTAGCACAGATACGCAGTATTTT.